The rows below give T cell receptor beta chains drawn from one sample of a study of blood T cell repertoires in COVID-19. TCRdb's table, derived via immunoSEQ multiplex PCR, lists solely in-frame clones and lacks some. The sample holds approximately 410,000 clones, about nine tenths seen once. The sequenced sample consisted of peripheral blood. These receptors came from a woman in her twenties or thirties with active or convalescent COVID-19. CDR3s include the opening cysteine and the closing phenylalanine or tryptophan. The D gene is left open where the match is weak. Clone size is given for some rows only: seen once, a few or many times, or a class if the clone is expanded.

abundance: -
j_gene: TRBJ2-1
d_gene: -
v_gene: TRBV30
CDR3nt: TGTGCCTGGAGTTCTGCTAGCGCGACGTTATACAATGAGCAGTTCTTC
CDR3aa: CAWSSASATLYNEQFF

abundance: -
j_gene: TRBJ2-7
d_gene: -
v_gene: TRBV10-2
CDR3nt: TGCGCCAGCAGTGACAGGGGTTACGAGCAGTACTTC
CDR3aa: CASSDRGYEQYF

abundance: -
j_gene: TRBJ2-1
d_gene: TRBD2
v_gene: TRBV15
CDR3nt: TGTGCCACCAGCAGAGCCGGGACTAGCTACAATGAGCAGTTCTTC
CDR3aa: CATSRAGTSYNEQFF

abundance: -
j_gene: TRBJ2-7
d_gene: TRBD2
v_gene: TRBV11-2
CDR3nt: TGTGCCAGCAGCTTAGAGCTAGCGGGAGTTGAGCAGTACTTC
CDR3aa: CASSLELAGVEQYF

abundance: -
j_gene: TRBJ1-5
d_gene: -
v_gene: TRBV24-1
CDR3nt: TGTGCCACCAGTGACCTCGACAGTTATCAGCCCCAGCATTTT
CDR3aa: CATSDLDSYQPQHF

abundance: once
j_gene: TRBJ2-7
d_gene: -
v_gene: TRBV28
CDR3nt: TGTGCCAGCAGACCCAGAAGCGAGCAGTACTTC
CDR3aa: CASRPRSEQYF

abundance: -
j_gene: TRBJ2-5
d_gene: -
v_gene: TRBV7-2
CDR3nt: TGTGCCAGCAGCCTCTTTGGCCCAGAGACCCAGTACTTC
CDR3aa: CASSLFGPETQYF

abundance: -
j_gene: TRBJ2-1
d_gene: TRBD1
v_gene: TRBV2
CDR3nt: TGTGCCAGCAGCAGTCGACAGGGGGCTTTGTTGAATGAGCAGTTCTTC
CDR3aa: CASSSRQGALLNEQFF

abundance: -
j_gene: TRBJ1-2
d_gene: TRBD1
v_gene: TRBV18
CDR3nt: TGTGCCAGCTCACCCCGGGACAGGGGTCTCAATGGCTACACCTTC
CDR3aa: CASSPRDRGLNGYTF

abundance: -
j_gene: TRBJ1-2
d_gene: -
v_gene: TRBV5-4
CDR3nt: TGTGCCAGCAGCCCGGGGGGTTCTAACTATGGCTACACCTTC
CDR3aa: CASSPGGSNYGYTF

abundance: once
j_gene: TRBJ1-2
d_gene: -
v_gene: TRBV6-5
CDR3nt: TGTGCCAGCAGCCCCGCAGATAAGCGCGGCTACACCTTC
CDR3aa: CASSPADKRGYTF

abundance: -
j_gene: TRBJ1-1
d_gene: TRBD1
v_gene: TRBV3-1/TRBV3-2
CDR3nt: TGTGCCAGCAGCCAATCCCCGAAACTACAGGGGATAATGGCTGAAGCTTTCTTT
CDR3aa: CASSQSPKLQGIMAEAFF

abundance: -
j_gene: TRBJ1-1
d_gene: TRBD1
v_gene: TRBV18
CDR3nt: TGTGCCAGCTCTCCCCGACAGGGGGCTGGAGCTTTCTTT
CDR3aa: CASSPRQGAGAFF

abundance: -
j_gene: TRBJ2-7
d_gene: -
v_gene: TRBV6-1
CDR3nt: TGTGCCAGCAGTGAAATGGGATTGTCGGGGTCCTGGGAGCAGTACTTC
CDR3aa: CASSEMGLSGSWEQYF

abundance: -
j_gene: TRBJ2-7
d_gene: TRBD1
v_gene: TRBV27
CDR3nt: TGTGCCAGCAGTTTATTGGACAGGGGCTACGAGCAGTACTTC
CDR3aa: CASSLLDRGYEQYF

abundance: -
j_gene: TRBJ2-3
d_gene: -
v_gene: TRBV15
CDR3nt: TGTGCCACCAGCAGAGTTGGCGGGGGCCACTCAGATACGCAGTATTTT
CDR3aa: CATSRVGGGHSDTQYF

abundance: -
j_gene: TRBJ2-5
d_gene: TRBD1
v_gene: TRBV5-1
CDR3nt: TGCGCCAGCAGCTATACGTCCGGGACAGCCCAACGGACCCAGTACTTC
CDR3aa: CASSYTSGTAQRTQYF

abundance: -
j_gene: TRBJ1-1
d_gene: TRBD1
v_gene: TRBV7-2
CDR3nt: TGTGCCAGCAGCCCCTGGACAGGGAGTGGCACTGAAGCTTTCTTT
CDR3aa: CASSPWTGSGTEAFF

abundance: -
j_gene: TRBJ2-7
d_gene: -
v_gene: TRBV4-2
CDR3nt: TGTGCCAGCAGCCAAGATCTAGAGAGCTCCTACGAGCAGTACTTC
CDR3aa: CASSQDLESSYEQYF

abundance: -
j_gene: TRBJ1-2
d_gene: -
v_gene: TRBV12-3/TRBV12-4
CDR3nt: TGTGCCAGCAGTCCGACAGTCTATGGCTACACCTTC
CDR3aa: CASSPTVYGYTF

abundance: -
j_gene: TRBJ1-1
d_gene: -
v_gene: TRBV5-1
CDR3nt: TGCGCCAGCAGCTTGGGGGCGGGAAGCCCTGAAGCTTTCTTT
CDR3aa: CASSLGAGSPEAFF

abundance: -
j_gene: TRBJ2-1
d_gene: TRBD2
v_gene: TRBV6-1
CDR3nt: TGTGCCAGCAGTGAAATGCGGGAGCCCAATGAGCAGTTCTTC
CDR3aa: CASSEMREPNEQFF

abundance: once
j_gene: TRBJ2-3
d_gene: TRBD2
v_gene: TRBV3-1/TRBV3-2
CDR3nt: TGTGCCAGCAGCCAAGAACTCTCCGGACTAGCGGGAGACGCCACAGATACGCAGTATTTT
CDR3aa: CASSQELSGLAGDATDTQYF

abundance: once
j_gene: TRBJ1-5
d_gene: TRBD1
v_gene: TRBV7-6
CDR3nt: TGTGCCAGCAGCTTACTAACAGGGGTTTCGGGACAGCCCCAGCATTTT
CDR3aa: CASSLLTGVSGQPQHF

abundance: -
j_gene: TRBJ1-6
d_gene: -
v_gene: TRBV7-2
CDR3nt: TGTGCCAGCAGCTTAGGGGGCCCCCGTCTACCCCTCCACTTT
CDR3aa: CASSLGGPRLPLHF

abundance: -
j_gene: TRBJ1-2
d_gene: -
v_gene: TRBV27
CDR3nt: TGTGCCAGCAGTTCGAGAGGCCCAGATGGCTACACCTTC
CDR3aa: CASSSRGPDGYTF

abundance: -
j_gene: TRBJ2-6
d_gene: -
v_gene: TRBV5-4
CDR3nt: TGTGCCAGCAGCTTCTTGGAGACAGTCTCTGGGGCCAACGTCCTGACTTTC
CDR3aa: CASSFLETVSGANVLTF

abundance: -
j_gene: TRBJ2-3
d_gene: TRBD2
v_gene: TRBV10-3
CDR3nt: TGTGCCATCAGCACCGGGACTAGCGGGGCGGCAGATACGCAGTATTTT
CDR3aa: CAISTGTSGAADTQYF

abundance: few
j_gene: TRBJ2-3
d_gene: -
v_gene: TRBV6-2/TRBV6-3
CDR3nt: TGTGCCAGCAGTATGGGGGGAGCCACAGATACGCAGTATTTT
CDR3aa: CASSMGGATDTQYF

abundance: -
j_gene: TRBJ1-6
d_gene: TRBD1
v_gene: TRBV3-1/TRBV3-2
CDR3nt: TGTGCCAGCAGCCAGACAGGGGGCTCATATAATTCACCCCTCCACTTT
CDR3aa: CASSQTGGSYNSPLHF

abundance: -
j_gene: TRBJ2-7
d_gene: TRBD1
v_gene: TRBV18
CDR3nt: TGTGCCAGCTCACCGGGACAGGGGGCTTACGAGCAGTACTTC
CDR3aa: CASSPGQGAYEQYF

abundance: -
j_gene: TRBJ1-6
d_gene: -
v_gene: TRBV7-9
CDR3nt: TGTGCCAGCAGCTCCCTTAATTCACCCCTCCACTTT
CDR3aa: CASSSLNSPLHF

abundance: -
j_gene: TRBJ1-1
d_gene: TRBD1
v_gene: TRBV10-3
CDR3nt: TGTGCCATCAGTGAGTTTGGGAACAGGGGCGGCACTGAAGCTTTCTTT
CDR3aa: CAISEFGNRGGTEAFF

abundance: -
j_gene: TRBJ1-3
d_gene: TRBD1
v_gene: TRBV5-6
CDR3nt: TGTGCCAGCAGCTTGGTTGGGACAGGCTCTGGAAACACCATATATTTT
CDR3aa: CASSLVGTGSGNTIYF

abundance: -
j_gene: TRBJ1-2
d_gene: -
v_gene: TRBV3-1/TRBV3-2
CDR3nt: TGTGCCAGCAGCCAAGTGGTTAGGGGCTATGGCTACACCTTC
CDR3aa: CASSQVVRGYGYTF

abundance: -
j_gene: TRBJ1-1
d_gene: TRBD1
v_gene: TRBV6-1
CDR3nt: TGTGCCAGCAGTGGTACCGGGACAGGGGGCCTCTTTAGGGCTTTCTTT
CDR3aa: CASSGTGTGGLFRAFF

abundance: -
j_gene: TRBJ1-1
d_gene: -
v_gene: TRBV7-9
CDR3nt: TGTGCCAGCAGCTTAGTATTGGGGCTAGACACTGAAGCTTTCTTT
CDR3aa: CASSLVLGLDTEAFF

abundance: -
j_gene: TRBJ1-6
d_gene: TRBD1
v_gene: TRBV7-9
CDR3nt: TGTGCCAGCAGCTCGGGACAGCTCGGTTCACCCCTCCACTTT
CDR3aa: CASSSGQLGSPLHF

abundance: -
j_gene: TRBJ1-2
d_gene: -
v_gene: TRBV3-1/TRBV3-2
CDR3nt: TGTGCCAGCAGCCAGCAACGGACCCCAAGGGGGTATGGCTACACCTTC
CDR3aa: CASSQQRTPRGYGYTF

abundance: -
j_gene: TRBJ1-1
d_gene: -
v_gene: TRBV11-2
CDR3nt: TGTGCCAGCAGCTTATATCCTGGGCCCCAAAACACTGAAGCTTTCTTT
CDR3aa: CASSLYPGPQNTEAFF

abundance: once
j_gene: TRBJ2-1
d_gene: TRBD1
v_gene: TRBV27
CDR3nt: TGTGCCAGCACCATGGACAGGACTTACAATGAGCAGTTCTTC
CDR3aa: CASTMDRTYNEQFF

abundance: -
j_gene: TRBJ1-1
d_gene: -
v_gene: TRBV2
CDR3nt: TGTGCCAGAGAGTTTTGGAACACTGAAGCTTTCTTT
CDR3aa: CAREFWNTEAFF

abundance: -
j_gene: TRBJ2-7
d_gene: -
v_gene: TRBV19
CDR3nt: TGTGCCAGTAGTCGTGGACTGTCTAACGAGCAGTACTTC
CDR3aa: CASSRGLSNEQYF

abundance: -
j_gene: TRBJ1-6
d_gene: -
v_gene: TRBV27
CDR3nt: TGTGCCAGCAGTCCCGGGACTTCTAATTCACCCCTCCACTTT
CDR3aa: CASSPGTSNSPLHF

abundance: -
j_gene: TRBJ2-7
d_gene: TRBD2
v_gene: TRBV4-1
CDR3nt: TGCGCCAGCAGCCAAGACCTAGCGGGGGCGGCCTACGAGCAGTACTTC
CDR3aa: CASSQDLAGAAYEQYF